Listed here are 19 T cell receptor beta chains from one sample, sequenced in a study of blood T cells in healthy people across ages. The use of a sample-barcoded 5' primer and a J-beta primer mix characterized a second PCR of 7 to 11 cycles. TCRdb redid the calling of the 5' RACE reads with MiXCR, one entry per CDR3 protein. The sample lists around 1,000,000 distinct CDR3 sequences; about 25% were seen once. In addition, the sample was reused for a study of T cells of mothers and their children.

Sequenced: blood. Source of these receptors: a girl aged 2 to 9 in good health.

In its sample, this clonotype was seen a few times. This chain connects TRBV11-2 to TRBJ2-5, with D possibly being TRBD2 (6 bases). The DNA end lines up better with TRBJ2-1; the J call may be wrong. Germline-derived CDR1 and CDR2 are SGHAT and FQNNGV. The CDR3 is made up of 15 amino acids. CDR3 region: CASSLAPGVVDEQFF. The CDR3, as DNA: TGTGCCAGCAGCTTAGCTCCGGGGGTGGTCGATGAGCAGTTCTTC.

The chain is built from TRBV19 and TRBJ1-5; 8 bases are a match to TRBD1. The CDR3 spans 14 residues. CDR1 and CDR2 from the germline V gene are LNHDA and SQIVND (reference sequence). The J segment lost 3 bases and the V segment lost 7 bases, leaving 5 bases of the junction unmatched. CDR3 loop: CASNQGALNQPQHF. The CDR3 bases are TGTGCCAGTAATCAGGGGGCCCTCAATCAGCCCCAGCATTTT.

This clonotype was seen a handful of times. Germline and junction disagree at one end, which may indicate a read error. This rearrangement joins TRBV9 to TRBJ2-1; perhaps TRBD2 as D (5 bases). The CDR3 extends over 16 amino acids. Germline CDR1 is SGDLS and CDR2 is YYNGEE. CDR3 sequence reads: CASSVDPHFGNNEQFF. The CDR3 bases are TGCGCCAGCAGCGTAGATCCTCATTTCGGGAACAATGAGCAGTTCTTC.

This clonotype showed up just a few times. This chain connects TRBV21-1 to TRBJ1-3; TRBD1 is taken as the D call from the table, unchecked against the DNA. TRBV21-1 is a pseudogene segment. This CDR3 region has 17 residues. CDR3 DNA sequence: TGTGCCAGCAGCAAGGATGGGGCGACAGTTTCTGGAAACACCATATATTTT. It is translated as CASSKDGATVSGNTIYF.

This chain links TRBV12-3 or TRBV12-4 with TRBJ2-7; tentatively, D is TRBD1 or TRBD2 (5 bases each). The CDR3 is 14 amino acids. The V end was cut by 6 bases, the J end by 3 bases, with 15 bases between. The CDR3: CASSPRGAYYEQYF. For the CDR3, the DNA is TGTGCCAGCAGCCCCCGGGGCGCTTACTACGAGCAGTACTTC.

This clonotype was counted a few times. The chain uses TRBV18 and TRBJ2-3, with D perhaps TRBD2 (5 bases). Germline V gene lookup returns CDR1 KGHSH and CDR2 LQKENI. This CDR3 is built from 14 residues. Deletions cut 3 bases from V and 1 base from J, with 8 bases between. CDR3: CASSPSRGTDTQYF. In DNA, the CDR3 is TGTGCCAGCTCACCGTCGCGGGGCACAGATACGCAGTATTTT.

This chain joins TRBV4-1 and TRBJ1-3; D is unclear. The CDR3 length is 15 residues. Trimming left V 0 bases short and J 2 bases short, with 8 bases between. Germline V gene lookup returns CDR1 MGHRA and CDR2 YSYEKL. CDR3 coding DNA: TGCGCCAGCAGCCAAGATGGTCCCCCTGGAAACACCATATATTTT. As protein: CASSQDGPPGNTIYF.

J is TRBJ2-3 and V is TRBV5-1; D gene uncertain. V lost 0 bases and J 3 bases, leaving 11 bases between the germline ends. The CDR3 totals 15 residues. Germline assignment: CDR1 SGHRS and CDR2 YFSETQ. DNA for the CDR3: TGCGCCAGCAGCTTGGAGGACCTGGGTACAGATACGCAGTATTTT. Amino acid sequence: CASSLEDLGTDTQYF.

This clonotype was seen only a few times. J is TRBJ2-5 and V is TRBV15; D may be TRBD1 or TRBD2 (5 bases each). The CDR3 sequence is 19 residues long. Trimming left V 1 base short and J 2 bases short, with 23 bases between. Germline assignment: CDR1 LNHNV and CDR2 YYDKDF (reference sequence). The CDR3 loop is CATSRVDGTGRRRQETQYF. DNA for the CDR3: TGTGCCACCAGCAGAGTCGATGGGACGGGCAGACGAAGGCAAGAGACCCAGTACTTC.

This chain links TRBV10-3 with TRBJ2-2, with TRBD1 matching 10 bases. The length of the CDR3 is 15 residues. The germline V gene encodes CDR1 ENHRY and CDR2 SYGVKD. The ends lost 8 bases at V and 2 bases at J; junction bases unmatched: 5. CDR3 in DNA: TGTGCCATCTCGCGGACAGGGGGTAACACCGGGGAGCTGTTTTTT. Its translation is CAISRTGGNTGELFF.

V usage is TRBV4-3 and J usage is TRBJ2-1; D unresolved. Germline V CDR1 and CDR2: LGHNA, YSLEER. This CDR3 is built from 17 residues. The ends were cut back, 0 bases at V and 0 bases at J, with 12 bases in the middle. CDR3 region: CASSQDLERSSYNEQFF. As DNA, the CDR3 is TGCGCCAGCAGCCAAGATTTGGAGAGAAGCTCCTACAATGAGCAGTTCTTC.

This clonotype was observed a handful of times. The rearrangement links TRBV27 to TRBJ1-6; maybe TRBD1 (5 bases). The V gene's germline CDR1 is MNHEY and CDR2 SMNVEV (reference sequence). The V end was cut by 2 bases, the J end by 7 bases, with 12 bases between. This CDR3 region has 15 residues. The CDR3 coding sequence is TGTGCCAGCAGTTTAATGGCAGGGCGCAATTCACCCCTCCACTTT. This sequence encodes CASSLMAGRNSPLHF.

The genes are TRBV18 and TRBJ2-3; 8 bases line up with TRBD2. CDR3 length: 16 residues. V lost 10 bases, J lost 2 bases, and 14 bases stayed unmatched. CDR1 and CDR2 (germline): KGHSH, LQKENI. CDR3: CATVSGSGGFTDTQYF. CDR3 sequence (DNA): TGTGCCACCGTGAGCGGGAGCGGGGGATTCACAGATACGCAGTATTTT.

This chain links TRBV9 with TRBJ1-1, with D perhaps matching TRBD1 (6 bases). There are 13 residues in the CDR3. Germline loops: CDR1 SGDLS, CDR2 YYNGEE. V was pared by 1 base and J by 6 bases, with 10 bases between. Here the CDR3 reads CASSVRTGSEAFF. CDR3 nucleotide sequence: TGTGCCAGCAGCGTACGAACAGGGTCTGAAGCTTTCTTT.

This clonotype was detected a few times. The chain uses TRBV11-2 and TRBJ2-5; TRBD2 matches 11 bases. Trimming cost V 6 bases and J 2 bases; bases outside gene matches: 11. This CDR3 has 17 residues. Germline loops: CDR1 SGHAT, CDR2 FQNNGV. CDR3 residues: CASRLAGAVGWQETQYF. CDR3 nucleotide sequence: TGTGCCAGCAGACTAGCGGGGGCGGTAGGTTGGCAAGAGACCCAGTACTTC.

The J gene is TRBJ1-1, the V gene TRBV7-3; D uncertain. This CDR3 contains 12 residues. V was clipped by 3 bases and J by 5 bases, with 7 bases between them. Germline CDR1 is SGHTA and CDR2 is FQGTGA. CDR3: CASSFQWTEAFF. Written as DNA, the CDR3 is TGTGCCAGCAGCTTTCAATGGACTGAAGCTTTCTTT.

This clonotype was recorded many times. This sequence joins TRBV7-2 and TRBJ1-2, with D unresolved. The CDR3 runs to 10 residues. The germline V gene has CDR1 SGHTA and CDR2 FQGNSA. Trimming removed 1 base at V and 7 bases at J, with 1 base between. The CDR3 spells CASSLGGYTF. In DNA form, the CDR3 reads TGTGCCAGCAGCTTAGGTGGCTACACCTTC.

This clonotype was observed a handful of times. V gene TRBV28 combines with J gene TRBJ2-5; no clear D gene. The DNA matches TRBJ2-7 better at its end, which makes the J call doubtful. The germline V gene encodes CDR1 MDHEN and CDR2 SYDVKM. The CDR3 is 16 amino acids. CDR3 in amino acids: CASSLDRRSSSYEQYF. In DNA form, the CDR3 reads TGTGCCAGCAGTTTGGATCGGAGATCCTCCTCCTACGAGCAGTACTTC.

The chain links TRBV14 to TRBJ2-1; D not certain. Germline CDR1 SGHDN, CDR2 FVKESK. Between the trimmed V and J ends, which lost 0 bases and 0 bases, there was a span of 12 bases. There are 17 residues in the CDR3. This CDR3 reads CASSQDPLTSSYNEQFF. CDR3 nucleotide sequence: TGTGCCAGCAGCCAAGATCCCCTAACGAGCTCCTACAATGAGCAGTTCTTC.